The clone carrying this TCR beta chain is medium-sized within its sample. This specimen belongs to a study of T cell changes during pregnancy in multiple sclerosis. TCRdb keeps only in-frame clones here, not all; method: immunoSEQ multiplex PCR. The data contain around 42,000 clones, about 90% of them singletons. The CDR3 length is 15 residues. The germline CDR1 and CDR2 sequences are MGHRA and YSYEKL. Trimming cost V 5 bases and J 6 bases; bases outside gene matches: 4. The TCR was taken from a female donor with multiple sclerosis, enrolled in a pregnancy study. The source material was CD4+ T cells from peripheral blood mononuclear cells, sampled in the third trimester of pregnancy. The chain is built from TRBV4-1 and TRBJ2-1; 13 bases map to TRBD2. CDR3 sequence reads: CASSGGLAGVNEQFF. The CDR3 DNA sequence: TGCGCCAGCAGCGGAGGACTAGCGGGAGTCAATGAGCAGTTCTTC.